This TCR beta chain originates from a study of T-cell memory formation after mild COVID-19. The sample holds many counts of this clonotype. No antigen is known for it. TCRdb called the 5' RACE reads again in MiXCR, with one record for every CDR3 protein. The data show hundreds of thousands of distinct CDR3 sequences, about a sixth seen once. CDR3 size: 16 residues. Germline CDR1 reads SGHTA; CDR2 reads FQGNSA. V lost 5 bases to trimming and J lost 3 bases, with 20 bases between them. General observations from the study: CD4+ contracting clones lay mainly in CM and EM, CD8+ ones in EMRA.

The sequencing sample was made of PBMCs or a T cell subset sorted from them (not recorded which). The receptor comes from a man aged 18 to 29 who had mild COVID-19 (a few samples of this study predate the infection). Cell type and time point are not known. The V call is TRBV7-2, the J call TRBJ2-7; D is possibly TRBD1 (7 bases). As DNA, the CDR3 is TGTGCCAGCAGCATCTATGCGGGACAGTGGGACTACGAGCAGTACTTC. Translation: CASSIYAGQWDYEQYF.